This T cell receptor (beta chain) was recorded in a study of blood T cell repertoires in COVID-19. Turning to the study itself: Samples taken during acute and convalescent COVID-19 were collected in the United States, Italy and Spain. T cells, B-cell-depleted T cells, or PBMCs provided the cDNA or gDNA that served as material.

Measured with immunoSEQ multiplex PCR; TCRdb has only the in-frame clones, and not every one. The table includes approximately 59,000 clones, about four fifths detected once. CDR1 and CDR2 from the germline V gene are MNHEY and SVGEGT. Trimming removed 4 bases at V and 1 base at J, with 7 bases between. The CDR3 is 13 amino acids. The sample consisted of peripheral blood. The J gene is TRBJ1-1, the V gene TRBV6-2 or TRBV6-3, with a tentative D call TRBD1 (6 bases). The clonotype originates from a woman aged 80 or over with acute or convalescent COVID-19. The CDR3 region is CASSWGPNTEAFF. The CDR3 nucleotides are TGTGCCAGCAGTTGGGGGCCGAACACTGAAGCTTTCTTT.